This T cell receptor beta chain appears in the sequencing data of a study of blood T cell repertoires in COVID-19. Study background: T cells, B-cell-depleted T cells, or PBMCs provided the cDNA or gDNA that served as material.

Losses at the gene ends were 6 bases for V and 5 bases for J; bases not matched to a gene: 14. Per germline, CDR1 SGHKS and CDR2 YYEKEE (reference sequence). The CDR3 sequence is 16 residues long. Original processing notes: Estimation of nucleated cell counts relied on the amplification of reference gene primers. Repertoires were generated with immunoSEQ multiplex PCR, while TCRdb's copy carries only in-frame clones and drops some. The V and J calls and clone size are taken from that table; D and trimming were inferred from the DNA. The sample carries about 180,000 clones, roughly 82% recorded once. The rearrangement joins TRBV5-5 to TRBJ2-5; TRBD1 matches 9 bases. This receptor was identified in a man in his fifties or sixties who had recovered from COVID-19. Material for sequencing was PBMCs or T cells enriched from blood (not recorded which). CDR3 protein: CASNWGGTGMLETQYF. As DNA, the CDR3 is TGTGCCAGCAACTGGGGTGGGACAGGGATGCTGGAGACCCAGTACTTC.